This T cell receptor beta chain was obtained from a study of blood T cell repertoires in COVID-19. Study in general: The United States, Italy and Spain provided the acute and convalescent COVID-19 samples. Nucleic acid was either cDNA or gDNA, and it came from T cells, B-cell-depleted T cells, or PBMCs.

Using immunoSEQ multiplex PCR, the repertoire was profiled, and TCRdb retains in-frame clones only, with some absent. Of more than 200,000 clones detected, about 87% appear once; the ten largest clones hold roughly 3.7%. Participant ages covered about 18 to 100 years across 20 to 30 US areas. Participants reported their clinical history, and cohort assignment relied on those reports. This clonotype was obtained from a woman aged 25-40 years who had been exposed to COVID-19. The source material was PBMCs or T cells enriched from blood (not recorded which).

CDR3 sequence: CASSYPPRQGYNEQFF. The CDR3 coding sequence is TGTGCCAGCAGCTACCCCCCGCGACAGGGCTACAATGAGCAGTTCTTC. The chain has TRBV7-9 and TRBJ2-1; 7 bases align to TRBD1. The length of the CDR3 is 16 residues. The V gene end was trimmed by 4 bases and the J gene end by 3 bases; junction bases not matched to a gene: 9. In germline, CDR1 is SEHNR, CDR2 FQNEAQ (reference sequence). Full variable domain (missing parts from reference TRBV7-9 and TRBJ2-1): DTGVSQNPRHKITKRGQNVTFRCDPISEHNRLYWYRQTLGQGPEFLTYFQNEAQLEKSRLLSDRFSAERPKGSFSTLEIQRTEQGDSAMYLCASSYPPRQGYNEQFFGPGTRLTVL.